This T cell receptor (beta chain) was recorded in a study of T cells in Graves' hyperthyroidism and ophthalmopathy. General study results and limits: Ophthalmopathy and stable hyperthyroidism were separated by a 13 V-J model.

Using RNA transcripts as the source, TCR beta CDR3 regions were amplified. The TCR CDR3 first-round RT-PCR relied on the HTBI primer set. One entry per CDR3 protein results from TCRdb running MiXCR on the multiplex PCR reads. The table lists under 400,000 distinct CDR3 sequences, less than 15% of them singletons. The sample holds many counts of this clonotype. Its antigen is as yet unknown. Absent ophthalmopathy progression within 18 months defined stable Graves' hyperthyroidism. Between the trimmed V and J ends, which lost 6 bases and 0 bases, there was a span of 18 bases. The CDR3 totals 16 residues. Germline V CDR1 and CDR2: SGHAT, FQNNGV.

The genes are TRBV11-2 and TRBJ2-7; no definite D call. The TCR sequence derives from a woman between 18 and 30 years old with Graves' hyperthyroidism. The specimen was blood. The CDR3 is CASRLRMTAVSYEQYF. The CDR3 DNA reads TGTGCCAGCAGGCTTCGGATGACCGCGGTCTCCTACGAGCAGTACTTC.